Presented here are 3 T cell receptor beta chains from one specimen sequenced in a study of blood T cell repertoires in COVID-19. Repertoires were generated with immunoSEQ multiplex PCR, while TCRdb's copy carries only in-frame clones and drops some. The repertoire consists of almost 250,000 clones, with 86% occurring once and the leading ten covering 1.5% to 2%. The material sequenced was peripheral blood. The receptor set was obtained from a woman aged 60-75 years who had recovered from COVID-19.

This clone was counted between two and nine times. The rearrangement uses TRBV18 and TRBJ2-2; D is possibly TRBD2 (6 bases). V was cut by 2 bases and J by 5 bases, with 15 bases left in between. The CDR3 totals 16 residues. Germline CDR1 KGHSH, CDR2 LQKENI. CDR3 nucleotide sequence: TGTGCCAGCTCACCATGGGAGGCCCGGAGGACCGGGGAGCTGTTTTTT. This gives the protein CASSPWEARRTGELFF.

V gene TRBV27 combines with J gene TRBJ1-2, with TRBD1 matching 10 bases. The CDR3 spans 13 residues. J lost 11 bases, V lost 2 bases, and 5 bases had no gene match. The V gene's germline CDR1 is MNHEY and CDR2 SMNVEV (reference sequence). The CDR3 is CASSLAGQGSYTF. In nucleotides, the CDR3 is TGTGCCAGCAGTTTAGCGGGACAGGGGTCATACACCTTC.

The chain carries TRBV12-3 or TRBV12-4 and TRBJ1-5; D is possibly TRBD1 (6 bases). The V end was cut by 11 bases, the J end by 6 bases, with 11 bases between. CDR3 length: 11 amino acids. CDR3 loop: CASGVLQPQHF. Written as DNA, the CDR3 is TGTGCCTCAGGGGTTCTTCAGCCCCAGCATTTT.